This passage covers 13 T cell receptor beta chains from one sample sequenced in a study of cytomegalovirus exposure and HLA in healthy donors. 13 Jbeta primers and 60 Vbeta primers were used for the PCR. Method: immunoSEQ multiplex PCR; TCRdb's copy keeps in-frame clones and lacks some. This sample has over 100,000 clones, with over 60% found just once. What was sequenced was PBMCs. These receptors came from a woman aged 40 to 55 in good health and CMV-seropositive.

This rearrangement joins TRBV21-1 to TRBJ1-1; the DNA was not used to check the table's D call, TRBD1. TRBV21-1 has pseudogene status. The CDR3 has 17 residues. Here the CDR3 reads CASSKVFKDISRTEAFF. The CDR3 nucleotides read TGTGCCAGCAGCAAAGTTTTTAAGGACATAAGTCGCACTGAAGCTTTCTTT.

The rearrangement links TRBV27 to TRBJ1-1; perhaps TRBD1 as D (6 bases). The V gene's germline CDR1 is MNHEY and CDR2 SMNVEV (reference sequence). The CDR3 is 13 residues long. Between the trimmed V and J ends, which lost 2 bases and 7 bases, there was a span of 11 bases. The CDR3, as DNA: TGTGCCAGCAGTTTAACAGGGTGGGGTGAAGCTTTCTTT. This translates into CASSLTGWGEAFF.

The chain is built from TRBV7-9 and TRBJ1-1; D is ambiguous. In germline, CDR1 is SEHNR, CDR2 FQNEAQ (reference sequence). Trimming stripped 5 bases from V and 2 bases from J, with 12 bases between. The length of the CDR3 is 14 residues. The CDR3 here is CASSPGNRNTEAFF. The CDR3 region has the DNA TGTGCCAGCAGCCCCGGGAACAGAAACACTGAAGCTTTCTTT.

This sequence joins TRBV27 and TRBJ2-5; 9 bases align to TRBD1. The CDR3 loop spans 15 amino acids. Germline values: CDR1 MNHEY, CDR2 SMNVEV (reference sequence). V shed 5 bases and J 5 bases; nucleotides not matched to a gene: 9. The CDR3 loop is CASSPRGQGTETQYF. CDR3 in DNA: TGTGCCAGCAGTCCCCGAGGACAGGGGACGGAGACCCAGTACTTC.

Remarks on this clone: One junction end does not reproduce the germline sequence, and a read error may be involved. J is TRBJ1-2 and V is TRBV10-3; D possibly corresponds to TRBD1 (5 bases). In germline, CDR1 is ENHRY, CDR2 SYGVKD. The CDR3 loop spans 10 amino acids. In DNA form, the CDR3 reads TGTGCCACCGGGGACTATGGCTACCCCTTC. The encoded protein is CATGDYGYPF.

V is TRBV19 and J is TRBJ2-2, with D perhaps TRBD1 (6 bases). V lost 1 base and J lost 5, with 14 bases in between. CDR1 and CDR2 from the germline V gene are LNHDA and SQIVND (reference sequence). The CDR3 contains 16 residues. The CDR3 reads CASSIVGQIRTGELFF. DNA of the CDR3: TGTGCCAGTAGTATAGTTGGACAGATAAGGACCGGGGAGCTGTTTTTT.

CDR3: CATSRRGNTEAFF. The DNA of the CDR3 is TGTGCCACCAGCAGAAGGGGTAACACTGAAGCTTTCTTT. The J gene is TRBJ1-1, the V gene TRBV15; possible D gene TRBD1, 5 bases. CDR3 length: 13 residues. V was trimmed by 2 bases and J by 2 bases, leaving 6 bases between them. Germline values: CDR1 LNHNV, CDR2 YYDKDF (reference sequence).

This clone has more than one count but fewer than ten. This rearrangement joins TRBV19 to TRBJ2-2; 10 positions agree with TRBD1. The V segment lost 6 bases and the J segment 6 bases; nucleotides outside the gene matches: 10. This CDR3 is 16 amino acids long. Germline-derived CDR1 and CDR2 are LNHDA and SQIVND (reference sequence). In DNA, the CDR3 is TGTGCCAGTAGGACTAAGGGACAGGGGTCCTCCGGGGAGCTGTTTTTT. Its protein is CASRTKGQGSSGELFF.

The chain employs TRBV5-6 and TRBJ2-2; the match to TRBD1 covers 10 bases. Germline CDR1 reads SGHDT; CDR2 reads YYEEEE. The CDR3 totals 18 residues. With 1 base clipped from V and 4 bases from J, the junction kept 10 bases outside the gene matches. CDR3 nucleotide sequence: TGTGCCAGCAGCTTGCTTGGCCCCGGGACAGGGGCCACCGGGGAGCTGTTTTTT. Its protein product is CASSLLGPGTGATGELFF. Full variable domain (missing parts from reference TRBV5-6 and TRBJ2-2): DAGVTQSPTHLIKTRGQQVTLRCSPKSGHDTVSWYQQALGQGPQFIFQYYEEEERQRGNFPDRFSGHQFPNYSSELNVNALLLGDSALYLCASSLLGPGTGATGELFFGEGSRLTVL.

The V call is TRBV5-4, the J call TRBJ1-5, with TRBD1 matching 8 bases. Trimming took 4 bases from V and 5 from J; bases not matched to a gene: 8. This CDR3 region has 15 residues. Germline assignment: CDR1 SGHNT and CDR2 YYREEE (reference sequence). The DNA of the CDR3 is TGTGCCAGCAGCCCTGACAGGGGTCGAGATCAGCCCCAGCATTTT. Protein: CASSPDRGRDQPQHF.

V gene TRBV7-9 combines with J gene TRBJ1-1; D ambiguous. V was shortened by 10 bases and J by 1 base, with 10 bases between the two germline ends. Germline V gives CDR1 SEHNR, CDR2 FQNEAQ (reference sequence). The CDR3 covers 12 residues. CDR3 protein: CATPSGNTEAFF. CDR3 nucleotide sequence: TGTGCCACGCCGAGTGGGAACACTGAAGCTTTCTTT. Using reference TRBV7-9 and TRBJ1-1 for the parts outside the CDR3, the full variable domain is DTGVSQNPRHKITKRGQNVTFRCDPISEHNRLYWYRQTLGQGPEFLTYFQNEAQLEKSRLLSDRFSAERPKGSFSTLEIQRTEQGDSAMYLCATPSGNTEAFFGQGTRLTVV.

V gene TRBV5-1 combines with J gene TRBJ2-7; 7 bases are shared with TRBD1. V lost 0 bases and J lost 4; bases outside the gene matches: 4. The CDR3 spans 14 residues. In germline, CDR1 is SGHRS, CDR2 YFSETQ. This chain's CDR3 is CASSLDGRGYEQYF. The CDR3 coding sequence is TGCGCCAGCAGCTTGGATGGCAGGGGGTACGAGCAGTACTTC.

The chain carries TRBV6-5 and TRBJ2-7; no firm D call. The CDR3 is 16 amino acids. V was clipped by 0 bases and J by 3 bases, with 15 bases between them. CDR1 MNHEY and CDR2 SVGAGI come from the germline V gene. In nucleotides, the CDR3 is TGTGCCAGCAGTTACTCGAGCAACATACGGGTCTACGAGCAGTACTTC. It is translated as CASSYSSNIRVYEQYF.